These T cell receptor beta chains were read from a single sample in a study of blood T cell repertoires in COVID-19. Assay: immunoSEQ multiplex PCR; the TCRdb copy retains only in-frame clones and omits some. Of approximately 220,000 clones in the sample, around 84% were seen once. Sequenced input: peripheral blood. The receptors here all came from a woman aged 60 to 75 who had recovered from COVID-19. CDR3s include the opening cysteine and the closing phenylalanine or tryptophan. A D gene is named only where the DNA matches it firmly. A clone size is listed for some rows: how often the clone was seen (once, few, many), or a class if it is expanded.

>once|TRBJ2-7|TRBV14|NA
CASSQDSDRSSYEQYF
TGTGCCAGCAGCCAAGATTCCGACAGGAGCTCCTACGAGCAGTACTTC
>NA|TRBJ2-7|TRBV30|TRBD2
CAWAGRGGLAGPYEQYF
TGTGCCTGGGCAGGACGAGGAGGCCTAGCGGGGCCCTACGAGCAGTACTTC
>NA|TRBJ2-2|TRBV19|TRBD2
CASSKGLAEGTGELFF
TGTGCCAGTAGTAAGGGACTAGCGGAGGGCACCGGGGAGCTGTTTTTT
>NA|TRBJ2-1|TRBV6-6|NA
CASSYRTEYNEQFF
TGTGCCAGCAGTTACCGGACAGAATACAATGAGCAGTTCTTC
>NA|TRBJ1-1|TRBV5-1|TRBD1
CASRNRGTEAFF
TGCGCCAGCAGAAACAGGGGCACTGAAGCTTTCTTT
>NA|TRBJ2-5|TRBV5-4|TRBD2
CASSTRLAGGETQYF
TGTGCCAGCAGCACCAGACTAGCGGGGGGGGAGACCCAGTACTTC
>NA|TRBJ2-5|TRBV19|NA
CASSNGYQETQYF
TGTGCCAGTAGTAACGGGTACCAAGAGACCCAGTACTTC
>NA|TRBJ2-3|TRBV5-1|TRBD2
CASSLVTSGGLADTQYF
TGCGCCAGCAGCTTGGTGACTAGCGGGGGTCTCGCAGATACGCAGTATTTT
>NA|TRBJ2-3|TRBV3-1/TRBV3-2|NA
CASRGTWTDTQYF
TGTGCCAGCAGGGGGACTTGGACAGATACGCAGTATTTT
>once|TRBJ2-5|TRBV7-2|NA
CASSLGGGTSRTQYF
TGTGCCAGCAGCTTAGGCGGGGGCACCTCCAGGACCCAGTACTTC
>NA|TRBJ1-1|TRBV6-1|NA
CASSEQNLDTEAFF
TGTGCCAGCAGTGAACAGAATCTGGACACTGAAGCTTTCTTT
>once|TRBJ1-5|TRBV6-5|NA
CASRRDRNQPQHF
TGTGCCAGCCGCCGGGATAGGAATCAGCCCCAGCATTTT
>NA|TRBJ1-2|TRBV6-5|TRBD1
CASTRDRGYGYTF
TGTGCCAGCACCCGGGACAGGGGCTATGGCTACACCTTC
>NA|TRBJ2-7|TRBV5-4|TRBD2
CASSFGDSGTSSYEQYF
TGTGCCAGCAGCTTCGGGGACTCGGGGACTAGCTCCTACGAGCAGTACTTC
>once|TRBJ1-1|TRBV6-5|NA
CASGPSGTEAFF
TGTGCCAGCGGTCCGAGTGGCACTGAAGCTTTCTTT
>NA|TRBJ1-2|TRBV15|TRBD1
CATSTGTGGYGYTF
TGTGCCACCAGCACCGGGACAGGGGGCTATGGCTACACCTTC